Sequencing of this TCR beta chain was carried out in a study of tumor-infiltrating lymphocytes in primary liver carcinoma. Study-level information: Between roughly 4.2 and 10 cm across, the tumors were all of stage T1-T3 N0M0.

The researchers obtained blood RNA from unsorted whole blood and also extracted germline DNA. A remark on this clonotype: A much bigger clone sits one base away, suggesting this may be a read error.

Germline V gene sequence: CDR1 SGHDN, CDR2 FVKESK. This CDR3 is built from 14 residues. TCR beta cDNA was reverse-transcribed from about 500 ng of total RNA. The reaction used a constant-region primer and ProtoScript II reverse transcriptase. Researchers made the TCR beta libraries by running three nested multiplex PCR rounds with slightly modified ARM-PCR. Forward primers for TRBV1-TRBV30 and a C-beta reverse primer served the first two PCR rounds, at roughly 10 cycles each. TCRdb re-called the multiplex PCR reads through MiXCR, storing one row per CDR3 protein. The sample lists 320,000 or so distinct CDR3 sequences; about 62% were seen once.

The sequence was obtained from a man in his forties with primary liver carcinoma and hepatitis B virus infection. The chain uses TRBV14 and TRBJ1-6; maybe TRBD1 (5 bases). Sequenced sample: peripheral blood. The CDR3 DNA is TGTGCCAGCAGCCAGGGCAGGGAATATTCACTCCTCCACTTT. It specifies CASSQGREYSLLHF.